This T cell receptor beta chain comes out of a study of blood T cells in healthy people across ages. Overall study: Template switching caught about one barcoded beta molecule for each two T cells.

General study findings and limits: No one knew whether donors had CMV, which possibly confounded expanded clonotype changes. When one million T cells were used, diversity estimates were thought to be underestimates.

Total RNA extraction produced at least 6 micrograms (per sample) for the study. It was with a sample-barcoded 5' primer and a J-beta primer mix that a second PCR of roughly 7 to 12 cycles was run. Each CDR3 protein is one row after TCRdb ran MiXCR on the 5' RACE reads. The sample consists of around 750,000 distinct CDR3 sequences, 40% to 65% of them appearing once. About this clonotype itself: Its matching antigen is unknown.

Sequencing was done on a sample of blood. This clonotype was obtained from a man at least 80 years old in good health.

CDR3 region: CASSTRLAGAGEQYF. In DNA form, the CDR3 reads TGTGCCAGCAGTACCCGACTAGCGGGAGCGGGGGAGCAGTACTTC. The gene calls are TRBV6-5 and TRBJ2-7, with 12 positions matching TRBD2. V was pared by 5 bases and J by 7 bases, with 9 bases of the junction left unmatched. The CDR3 consists of 15 residues. Germline CDR1 and CDR2: MNHEY and SVGAGI.